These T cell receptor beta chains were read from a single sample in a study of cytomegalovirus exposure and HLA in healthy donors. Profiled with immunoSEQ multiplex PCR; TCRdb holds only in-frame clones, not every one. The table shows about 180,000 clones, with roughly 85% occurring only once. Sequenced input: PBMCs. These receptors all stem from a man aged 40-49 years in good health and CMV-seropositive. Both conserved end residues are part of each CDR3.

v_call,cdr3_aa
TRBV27,CASSFEPSSYNEQFF
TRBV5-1,CASSLTRTLNTGELFF
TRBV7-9,CASSLVAGVVNNEQFF
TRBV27,CASSSRTGSTDTQYF
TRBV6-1,CASREGRSSGNTIYF
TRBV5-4,CASSLLAGGDNEQFF
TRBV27,CASTPSPVSYEQYF
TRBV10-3,CAISGTEGQPQHF
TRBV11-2,CASSSQGRETQYF
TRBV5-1,CASSLGTGISYEQYF
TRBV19,CASSVQGADYGYTF
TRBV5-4,CASSVKGQYEQYF
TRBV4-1,CASSRQGTVYNEQFF
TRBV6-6,CASSPGGRGTYNEQFF
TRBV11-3,CASSLAGQGVGYGYTF
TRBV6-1,CASSDQTGGYSEQYF
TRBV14,CASSRQGFAGELFF
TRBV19,CASRGFSSGGTDTQYF
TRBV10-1,CASNMGLAGGNEQFF
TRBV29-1,CSVEDYSGRYGNEQFF
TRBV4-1,CASSRGGYEQYF
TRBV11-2,CASSPFSGGADTQYF
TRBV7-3,CASSPGMALGDTQYF
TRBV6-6,CASESGSTSYEQYF
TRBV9,CASSGLGGYGYTF
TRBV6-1,CASRTREGYGYTF
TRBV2,CASSLTGGEQPQHF
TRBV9,CASSVGTSGYNEQFF
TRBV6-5,CASSYATSGRLDTQYF
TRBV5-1,CASSTGTGGTTDTQYF
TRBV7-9,CASSPRDRDTEAFF
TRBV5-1,CASSQLGQGVTEAFF
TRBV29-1,CSGGTSGSIQYF
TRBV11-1,CASSTRGQKETQYF
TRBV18,CASSPDSTMNTEAFF
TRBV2,CASRVGQPEAFF
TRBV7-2,CASRPGQHDSPLHF
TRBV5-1,CASSATTVAKNSQYF
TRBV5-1,CASSLGQNSNQPQHF
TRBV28,CASSSPGLGKYSGTQYF
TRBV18,CASSPPAGEENEQFF
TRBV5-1,CASSLDGAGGFETQYF
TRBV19,CASRGTTGDYGYTF
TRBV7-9,CASSPVNEQFF
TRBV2,CASSEAYGIRRENEQFF